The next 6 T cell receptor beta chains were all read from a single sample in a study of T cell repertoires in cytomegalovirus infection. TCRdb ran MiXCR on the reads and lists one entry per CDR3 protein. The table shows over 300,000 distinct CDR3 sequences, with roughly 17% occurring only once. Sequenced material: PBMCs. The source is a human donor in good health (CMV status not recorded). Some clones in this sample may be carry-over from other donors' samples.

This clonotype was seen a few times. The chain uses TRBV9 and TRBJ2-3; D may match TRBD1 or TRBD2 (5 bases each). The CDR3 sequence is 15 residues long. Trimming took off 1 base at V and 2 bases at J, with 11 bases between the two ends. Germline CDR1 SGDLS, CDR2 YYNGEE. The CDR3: CASSVWGTDTDTQYF. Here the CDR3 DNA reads TGTGCCAGCAGCGTATGGGGGACGGACACAGATACGCAGTATTTT.

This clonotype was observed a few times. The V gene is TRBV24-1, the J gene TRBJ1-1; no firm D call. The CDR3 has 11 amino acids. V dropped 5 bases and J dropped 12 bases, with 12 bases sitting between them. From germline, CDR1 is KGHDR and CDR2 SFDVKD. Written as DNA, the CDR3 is TGTGCCACCAGTGGGGAGAGGAAGACTTTCTTT. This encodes CATSGERKTFF.

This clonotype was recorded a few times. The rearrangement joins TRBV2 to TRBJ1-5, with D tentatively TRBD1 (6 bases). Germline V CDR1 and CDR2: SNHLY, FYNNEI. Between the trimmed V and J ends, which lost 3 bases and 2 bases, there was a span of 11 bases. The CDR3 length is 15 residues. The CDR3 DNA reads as TGTGCCAGCAGTGAGGACAGTACCGGCAATCAGCCCCAGCATTTT. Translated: CASSEDSTGNQPQHF. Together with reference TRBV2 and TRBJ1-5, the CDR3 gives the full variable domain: EPEVTQTPSHQVTQMGQEVILRCVPISNHLYFYWYRQILGQKVEFLVSFYNNEISEKSEIFDDQFSVERPDGSNFTLKIRSTKLEDSAMYFCASSEDSTGNQPQHFGDGTRLSIL.

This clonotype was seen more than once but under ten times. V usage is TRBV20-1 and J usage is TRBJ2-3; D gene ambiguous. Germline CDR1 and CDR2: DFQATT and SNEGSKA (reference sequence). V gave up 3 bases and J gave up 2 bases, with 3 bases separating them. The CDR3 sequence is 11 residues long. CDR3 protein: CSASPTDTQYF. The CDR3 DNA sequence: TGCAGTGCTAGTCCCACAGATACGCAGTATTTT.

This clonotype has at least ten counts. CDR3 protein: CASSLGRGQVEAFF. The CDR3, as DNA: TGTGCCAGCAGCTTAGGGAGGGGACAGGTAGAAGCTTTCTTT. The chain is built from TRBV7-2 and TRBJ1-1; 8 bases are a match to TRBD1. After removal of 1 base from V and 8 bases from J, the junction contained 6 bases not matched to a gene. Germline CDR1 and CDR2: SGHTA and FQGNSA. The CDR3 totals 14 residues.

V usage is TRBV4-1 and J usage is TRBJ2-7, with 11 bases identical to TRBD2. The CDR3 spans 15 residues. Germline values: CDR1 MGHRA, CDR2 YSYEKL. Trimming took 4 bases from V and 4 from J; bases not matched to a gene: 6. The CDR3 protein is CASSLLAGAVYEQYF. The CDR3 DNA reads TGCGCCAGCAGCCTACTAGCGGGGGCCGTATACGAGCAGTACTTC.